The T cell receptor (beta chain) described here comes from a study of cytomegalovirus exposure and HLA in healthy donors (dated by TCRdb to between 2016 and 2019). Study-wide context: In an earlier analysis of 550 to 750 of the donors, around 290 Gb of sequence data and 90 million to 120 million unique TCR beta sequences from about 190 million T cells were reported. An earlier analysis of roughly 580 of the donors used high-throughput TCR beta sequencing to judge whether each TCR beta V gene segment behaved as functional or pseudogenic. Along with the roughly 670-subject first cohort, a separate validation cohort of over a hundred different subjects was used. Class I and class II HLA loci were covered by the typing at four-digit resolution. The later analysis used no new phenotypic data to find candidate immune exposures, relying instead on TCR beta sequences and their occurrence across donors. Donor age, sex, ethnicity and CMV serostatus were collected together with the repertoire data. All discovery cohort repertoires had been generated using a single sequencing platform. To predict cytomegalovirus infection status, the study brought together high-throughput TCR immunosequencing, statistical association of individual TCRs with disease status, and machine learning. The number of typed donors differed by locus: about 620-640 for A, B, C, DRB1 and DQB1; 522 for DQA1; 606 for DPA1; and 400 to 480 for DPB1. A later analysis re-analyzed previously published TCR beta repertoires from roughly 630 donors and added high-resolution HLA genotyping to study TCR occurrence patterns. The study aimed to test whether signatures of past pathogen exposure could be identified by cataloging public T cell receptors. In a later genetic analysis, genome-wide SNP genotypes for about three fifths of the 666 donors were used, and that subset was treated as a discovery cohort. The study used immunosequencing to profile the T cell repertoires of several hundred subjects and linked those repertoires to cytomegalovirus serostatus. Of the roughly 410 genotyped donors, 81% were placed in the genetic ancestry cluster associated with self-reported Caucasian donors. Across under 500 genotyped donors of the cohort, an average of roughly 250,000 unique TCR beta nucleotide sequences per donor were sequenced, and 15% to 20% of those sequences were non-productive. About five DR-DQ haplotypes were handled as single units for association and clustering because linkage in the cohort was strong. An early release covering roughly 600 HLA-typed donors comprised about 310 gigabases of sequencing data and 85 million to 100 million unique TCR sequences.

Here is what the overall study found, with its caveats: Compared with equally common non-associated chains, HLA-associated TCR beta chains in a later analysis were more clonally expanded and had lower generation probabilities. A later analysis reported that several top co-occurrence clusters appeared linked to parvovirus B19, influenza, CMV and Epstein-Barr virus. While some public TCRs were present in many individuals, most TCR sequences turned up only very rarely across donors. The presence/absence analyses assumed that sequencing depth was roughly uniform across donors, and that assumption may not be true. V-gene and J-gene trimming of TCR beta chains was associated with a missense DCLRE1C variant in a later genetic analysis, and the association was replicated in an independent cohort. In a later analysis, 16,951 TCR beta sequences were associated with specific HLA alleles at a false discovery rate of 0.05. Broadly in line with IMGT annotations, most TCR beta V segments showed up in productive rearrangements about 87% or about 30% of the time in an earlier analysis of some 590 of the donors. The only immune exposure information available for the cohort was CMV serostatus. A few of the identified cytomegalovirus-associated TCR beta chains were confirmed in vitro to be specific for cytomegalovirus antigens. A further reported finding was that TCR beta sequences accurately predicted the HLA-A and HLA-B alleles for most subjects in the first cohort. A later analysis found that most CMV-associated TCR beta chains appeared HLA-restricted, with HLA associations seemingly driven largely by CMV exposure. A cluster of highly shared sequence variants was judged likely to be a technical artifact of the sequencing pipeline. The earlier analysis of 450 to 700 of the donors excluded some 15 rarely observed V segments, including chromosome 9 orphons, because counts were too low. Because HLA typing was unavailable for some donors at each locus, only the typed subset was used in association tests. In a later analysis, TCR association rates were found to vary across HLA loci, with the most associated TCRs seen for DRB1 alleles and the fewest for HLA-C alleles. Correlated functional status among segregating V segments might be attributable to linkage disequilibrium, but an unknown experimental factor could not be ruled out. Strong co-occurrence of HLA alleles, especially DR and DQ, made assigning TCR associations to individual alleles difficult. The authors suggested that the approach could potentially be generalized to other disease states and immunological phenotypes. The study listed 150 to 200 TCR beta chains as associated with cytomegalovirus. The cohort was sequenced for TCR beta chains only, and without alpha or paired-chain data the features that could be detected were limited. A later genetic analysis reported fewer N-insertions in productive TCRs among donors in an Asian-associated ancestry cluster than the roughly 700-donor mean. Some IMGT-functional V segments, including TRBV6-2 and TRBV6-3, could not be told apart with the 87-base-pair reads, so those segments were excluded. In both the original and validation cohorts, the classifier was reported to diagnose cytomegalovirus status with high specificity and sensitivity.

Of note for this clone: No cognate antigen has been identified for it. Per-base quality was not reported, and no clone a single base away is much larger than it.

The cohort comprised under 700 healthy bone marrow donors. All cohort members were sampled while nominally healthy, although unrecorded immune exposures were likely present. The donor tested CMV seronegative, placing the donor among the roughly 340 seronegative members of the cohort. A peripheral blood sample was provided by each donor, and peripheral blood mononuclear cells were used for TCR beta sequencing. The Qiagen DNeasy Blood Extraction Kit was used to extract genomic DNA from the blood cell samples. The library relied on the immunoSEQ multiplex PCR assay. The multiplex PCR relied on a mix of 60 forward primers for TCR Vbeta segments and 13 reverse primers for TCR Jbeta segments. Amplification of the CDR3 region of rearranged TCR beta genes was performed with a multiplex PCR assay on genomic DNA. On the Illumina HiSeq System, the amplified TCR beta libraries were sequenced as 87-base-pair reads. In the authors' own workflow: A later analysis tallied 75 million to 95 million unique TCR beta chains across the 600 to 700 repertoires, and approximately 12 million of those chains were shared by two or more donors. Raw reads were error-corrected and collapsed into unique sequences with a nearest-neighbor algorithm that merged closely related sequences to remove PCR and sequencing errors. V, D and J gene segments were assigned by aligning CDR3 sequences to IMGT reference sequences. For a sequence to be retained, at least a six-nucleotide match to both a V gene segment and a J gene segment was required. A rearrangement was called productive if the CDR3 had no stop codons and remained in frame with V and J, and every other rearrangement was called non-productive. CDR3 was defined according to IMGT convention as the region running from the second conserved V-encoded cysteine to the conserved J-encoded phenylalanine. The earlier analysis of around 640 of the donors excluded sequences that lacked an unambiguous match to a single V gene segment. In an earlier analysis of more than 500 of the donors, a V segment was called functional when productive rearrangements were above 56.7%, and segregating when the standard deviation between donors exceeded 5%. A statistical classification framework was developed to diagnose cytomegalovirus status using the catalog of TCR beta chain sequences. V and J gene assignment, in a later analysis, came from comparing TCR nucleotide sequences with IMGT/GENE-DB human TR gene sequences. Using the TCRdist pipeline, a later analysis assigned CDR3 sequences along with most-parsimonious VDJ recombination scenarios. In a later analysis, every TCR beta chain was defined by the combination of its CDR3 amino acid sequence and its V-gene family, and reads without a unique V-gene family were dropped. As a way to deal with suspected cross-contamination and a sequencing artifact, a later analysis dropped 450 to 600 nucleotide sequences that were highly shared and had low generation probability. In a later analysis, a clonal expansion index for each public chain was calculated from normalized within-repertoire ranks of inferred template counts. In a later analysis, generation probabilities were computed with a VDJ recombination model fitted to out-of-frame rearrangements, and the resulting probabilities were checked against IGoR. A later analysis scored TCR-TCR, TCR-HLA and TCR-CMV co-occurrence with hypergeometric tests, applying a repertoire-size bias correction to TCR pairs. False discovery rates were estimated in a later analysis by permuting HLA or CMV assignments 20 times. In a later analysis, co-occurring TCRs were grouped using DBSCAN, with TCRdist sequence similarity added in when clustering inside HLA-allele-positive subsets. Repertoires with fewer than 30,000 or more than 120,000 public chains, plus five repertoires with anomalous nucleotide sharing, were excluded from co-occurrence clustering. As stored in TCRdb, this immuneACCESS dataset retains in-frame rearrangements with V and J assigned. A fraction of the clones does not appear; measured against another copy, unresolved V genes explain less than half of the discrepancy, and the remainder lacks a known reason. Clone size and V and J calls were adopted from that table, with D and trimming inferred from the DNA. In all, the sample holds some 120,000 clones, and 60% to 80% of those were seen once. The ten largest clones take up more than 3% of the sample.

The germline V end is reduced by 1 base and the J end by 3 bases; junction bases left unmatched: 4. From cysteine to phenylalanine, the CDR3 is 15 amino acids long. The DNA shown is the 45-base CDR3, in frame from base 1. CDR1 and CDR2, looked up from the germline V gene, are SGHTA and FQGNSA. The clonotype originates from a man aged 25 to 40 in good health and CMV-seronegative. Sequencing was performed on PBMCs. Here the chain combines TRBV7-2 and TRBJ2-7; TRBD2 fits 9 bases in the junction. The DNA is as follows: TGTGCCAGCAGCTTAGATTCTAGCGGGGACTACGAGCAGTACTTC. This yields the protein CASSLDSSGDYEQYF.